Here is one T cell receptor beta chain with its context. The antigen remains unidentified. This entry comes from a study of cytomegalovirus exposure and HLA in healthy donors. Trimming cost V 4 bases and J 4 bases; bases outside gene matches: 4. Germline CDR1 and CDR2: SGHRS and YFSETQ. The CDR3 spans 16 residues. PCR used 60 Vbeta primers and 13 Jbeta primers. Measured with immunoSEQ multiplex PCR; TCRdb has only the in-frame clones, and not every one. This table holds more than 150,000 clones, approximately 88% found once. Study results and caveats: As confirmed in vitro, three CMV-associated chains were specific for CMV antigens.

The chain couples TRBV5-1 to TRBJ2-3; TRBD2 matches 15 bases. Sequencing was performed on PBMCs. This TCR derives from a boy younger than 18 in good health and CMV-seronegative. The CDR3 coding sequence is TGCGCCAGCAGCATTGGACTAGCGGGGGGGCCAGATACGCAGTATTTT. Its translation is CASSIGLAGGPDTQYF.